This TCR beta chain was found in a study of cytomegalovirus exposure and HLA in healthy donors. This clone was seen once. The donors were members of the roughly 130-subject validation cohort (separate from the roughly 700-subject first cohort). Clones were sequenced by immunoSEQ multiplex PCR, and TCRdb holds only the in-frame ones, with some missing. The sample carries 100,000 to 150,000 clones, 85% to 90% recorded once. Germline assignment: CDR1 SGHVS and CDR2 FNYEAQ. CDR3 length: 19 amino acids. The junction had 16 bases not matched to a gene; V was cut back by 5 bases and J by 1 base. The V call is TRBV7-6, the J call TRBJ1-3, with 8 bases fitting TRBD1. This clonotype was sampled from a man aged 25 to 40 in good health and CMV-seronegative. The specimen was PBMCs. CDR3 in amino acids: CASSKSPPDRVGSGNTIYF. CDR3 DNA: TGTGCCAGCAGCAAGTCACCTCCGGACAGGGTGGGATCTGGAAACACCATATATTTT.